This T cell receptor (beta chain) was recovered during a study of blood T cell repertoires in COVID-19. On the study more broadly: Sites in the United States, Italy and Spain provided acute and convalescent COVID-19 samples. T cells, B-cell-depleted T cells, or PBMCs provided the cDNA or gDNA that served as material.

Germline V CDR1 and CDR2: KGHSH, LQKENI. The CDR3 is 15 residues long. With 2 bases clipped from V and 4 bases from J, the junction kept 3 bases outside the gene matches. The data were produced by immunoSEQ multiplex PCR, yet TCRdb's version contains in-frame clones alone and is incomplete. The table includes fewer than 200,000 clones, about 84% detected once. The clonotype originates from a man between 45 and 60 years old who had recovered from COVID-19. The rearrangement links TRBV18 to TRBJ1-2; 11 positions match TRBD1. The specimen was PBMCs or T cells enriched from blood (not recorded which). The CDR3 reads CASSPGQGAAYGYTF. CDR3 coding DNA: TGTGCCAGCTCACCAGGACAGGGGGCGGCCTATGGCTACACCTTC.